A single sample is the source of the 9 T cell receptor beta chains below, sequenced in a study of blood T cell repertoires in COVID-19. Assay used: immunoSEQ multiplex PCR; TCRdb lists only in-frame clones, some missing. Of 130,000 to 150,000 clones listed, roughly 84% were seen once; the top ten hold 5.5% to 7.5%. Sequenced input: PBMCs or T cells enriched from blood (not recorded which). The receptors originated from a woman aged 50 to 60 who had been exposed to COVID-19.

V usage is TRBV27 and J usage is TRBJ1-5; TRBD1 might be the D (5 bases). The CDR3 has 12 amino acids. Trimming removed 8 bases at V and 6 bases at J, with 11 bases between. Germline V gene sequence: CDR1 MNHEY, CDR2 SMNVEV (reference sequence). This chain's CDR3 is CASGGVGQPQHF. The CDR3 DNA is TGTGCCAGCGGGGGGGTTGGTCAGCCCCAGCATTTT.

This rearrangement joins TRBV5-4 to TRBJ2-3; 8 bases map to TRBD1. With V trimmed by 1 base and J by 8 bases, 9 bases remained unmatched. The CDR3 extends over 15 amino acids. Germline values: CDR1 SGHNT, CDR2 YYREEE (reference sequence). CDR3 loop: CASSLSGQGAGTQYF. The CDR3 DNA follows: TGTGCCAGCAGCTTGTCCGGACAGGGTGCTGGTACGCAGTATTTT.

This sequence joins TRBV5-8 and TRBJ2-3, with TRBD2 identical over 9 bases. V dropped 0 bases and J dropped 2; count of bases not matched to a gene: 1. This CDR3 has 15 amino acids. The germline V gene has CDR1 SGHTS and CDR2 YDEGEE. The DNA of the CDR3 is TGTGCCAGCAGCTTGGGACTAGCGGCCACAGATACGCAGTATTTT. Its protein is CASSLGLAATDTQYF. The entire variable domain, with the rest obtained from reference TRBV5-8 and TRBJ2-3, is as follows: EAGVTQSPTHLIKTRGQQATLRCSPISGHTSVYWYQQALGLGLQFLLWYDEGEERNRGNFPPRFSGRQFPNYSSELNVNALELEDSALYLCASSLGLAATDTQYFGPGTRLTVL.

This rearrangement joins TRBV3-1 (or the pseudogene TRBV3-2) to TRBJ2-3; TRBD2 might be the D (6 bases). With 4 bases removed from V and 4 bases from J, the gap between germline ends came to 18 bases. The germline V gene has CDR1 LGHDT and CDR2 YNNKEL (reference sequence). The CDR3 totals 16 residues. The CDR3 protein is CASSRGTRPNPDTQYF. Written as DNA, the CDR3 is TGTGCCAGCAGCCGAGGGACTCGACCTAACCCAGATACGCAGTATTTT.

Here the CDR3 reads CASRGTSVQETQYF. CDR3 nucleotide sequence: TGTGCCAGCAGAGGGACTAGCGTCCAAGAGACCCAGTACTTC. This chain uses TRBV6-5 with TRBJ2-5; 10 bases match TRBD2. Germline V gene lookup returns CDR1 MNHEY and CDR2 SVGAGI. Trimming at V came to 6 bases and at J to 1 base, leaving 2 bases not matched to a gene. The CDR3 runs to 14 residues.

V usage is TRBV7-2 and J usage is TRBJ2-5; 10 nucleotides line up with TRBD2. Germline CDR1 SGHTA, CDR2 FQGNSA. The CDR3 spans 14 residues. Trimming removed 7 bases from V and 5 bases from J; junction bases left unmatched: 7. The CDR3 sequence is CASTSGGWRETQYF. The CDR3 region has the DNA TGTGCCAGCACTAGCGGGGGTTGGCGGGAGACCCAGTACTTC.

The chain couples TRBV12-5 to TRBJ2-7; 11 bases are shared with TRBD1. Looked up from germline, CDR1 is LGHNT and CDR2 is FRNRAP. The CDR3 runs 16 residues. The V and J ends lost 4 bases and 3 bases, in that order; junction bases with no gene match: 8. CDR3: CASGSHRTGGYYEQYF. CDR3 nucleotides: TGTGCTAGTGGTTCTCACCGGACAGGGGGCTACTACGAGCAGTACTTC.

This chain links TRBV29-1 with TRBJ1-4; D perhaps matches TRBD1 (6 bases). Germline V gene lookup returns CDR1 SQVTM and CDR2 ANQGSEA. CDR3 length: 13 residues. Between the trimmed V and J ends, which lost 6 bases and 4 bases, there was a span of 12 bases. The CDR3 DNA reads TGCAGCGTGCGGACAGAGAATAATGAAAAACTGTTTTTT. Its protein product is CSVRTENNEKLFF. Full variable domain (missing parts from reference TRBV29-1 and TRBJ1-4): SAVISQKPSRDICQRGTSLTIQCQVDSQVTMMFWYRQQPGQSLTLIATANQGSEATYESGFVIDKFPISRPNLTFSTLTVSNMSPEDSSIYLCSVRTENNEKLFFGSGTQLSVL.

The chain couples TRBV4-1 to TRBJ1-1, with 8 bases identical to TRBD1. CDR1 and CDR2 from the germline V gene are MGHRA and YSYEKL. The CDR3 covers 16 residues. J was trimmed by 1 base and V by 2 bases; bases with no gene match: 6. The CDR3 protein is CASSQIHTGGNTEAFF. The CDR3, as DNA: TGCGCCAGCAGCCAAATCCATACAGGGGGGAACACTGAAGCTTTCTTT.